The 26 T cell receptor beta chains reported below all come from one sample, sequenced in a study of blood T cell repertoires in COVID-19. Assay: immunoSEQ multiplex PCR; the TCRdb copy retains only in-frame clones and omits some. The sample lists under 300,000 clones, around 83% occurring once. The source material was peripheral blood. All receptors come from a woman aged 60-75 years with active or convalescent COVID-19.

This chain links TRBV7-6 with TRBJ2-1, with 9 bases identical to TRBD1. This CDR3 is 12 amino acids long. V dropped 0 bases and J dropped 15; count of bases not matched to a gene: 3. Per the germline V gene, CDR1 is SGHVS and CDR2 is FNYEAQ. In nucleotides, the CDR3 is TGTGCCAGCAGCTTAGCCGGGACAGGGCTGTTCTTC. Protein sequence: CASSLAGTGLFF.

This chain connects TRBV7-8 to TRBJ2-3; D perhaps matches TRBD2 (6 bases). Between the trimmed V and J ends, which lost 2 bases and 0 bases, there was a span of 9 bases. Germline CDR1 and CDR2: SGHVS and FQNEAQ. CDR3 size: 15 residues. CDR3 region: CASSLSGTSTDTQYF. The CDR3 DNA is TGTGCCAGCAGCTTATCGGGGACTAGCACAGATACGCAGTATTTT. Full variable domain (remainder filled in from reference TRBV7-8 and TRBJ2-3): GAGVSQSPRYKVAKRGQDVALRCDPISGHVSLFWYQQALGQGPEFLTYFQNEAQLDKSGLPSDRFFAERPEGSVSTLKIQRTQQEDSAVYLCASSLSGTSTDTQYFGPGTRLTVL.

The chain couples TRBV30 to TRBJ2-2; 8 nucleotides align to TRBD2. CDR3 length: 14 residues. With V trimmed by 2 bases and J by 5 bases, 4 bases remained unmatched. CDR1 and CDR2 from the germline V gene are GTSNPN and SVGIG (reference sequence). The CDR3 nucleotides are TGTGCCTGGAGTTCGGGGGGGCGAACCGGGGAGCTGTTTTTT. Protein sequence: CAWSSGGRTGELFF. The variable domain in full, completed from reference TRBV30 and TRBJ2-2, reads SQTIHQWPATLVQPVGSPLSLECTVEGTSNPNLYWYRQAAGRGLQLLFYSVGIGQISSEVPQNLSASRPQDRQFILSSKKLLLSDSGFYLCAWSSGGRTGELFFGEGSRLTVL.

This chain uses TRBV19 with TRBJ2-7; a weak D match, TRBD1 (5 bases). Germline V gene lookup returns CDR1 LNHDA and CDR2 SQIVND (reference sequence). This CDR3 region has 14 residues. Trimming removed 3 bases from V and 2 bases from J, with 11 bases in between. In DNA, the CDR3 is TGTGCCAGTAGTATTTGGGGCCGAACCTACGAGCAGTACTTC. Protein: CASSIWGRTYEQYF.

The chain couples TRBV6-5 to TRBJ1-1; D gene unclear. Germline CDR1 reads MNHEY; CDR2 reads SVGAGI. The CDR3 is 13 amino acids. Trimming shortened V by 2 bases and J by 1 base, and 5 bases separated the two germline ends. CDR3 DNA: TGTGCCAGCAGTTACGTAGAGAACACTGAAGCTTTCTTT. Residues: CASSYVENTEAFF.

The CDR3 is CASSYSIAGSYNEQFF. The CDR3 DNA sequence: TGTGCCAGCAGCTATTCAATTGCGGGCTCCTACAATGAGCAGTTCTTC. The chain combines TRBV5-5 with TRBJ2-1, with a tentative D call TRBD2 (5 bases). The CDR3 loop spans 16 amino acids. Germline-derived CDR1 and CDR2 are SGHKS and YYEKEE (reference sequence). V was cut by 3 bases and J by 0 bases, with 13 bases left in between.

V is TRBV7-3 and J is TRBJ1-1; no definite D call. Germline V CDR1 and CDR2: SGHTA, FQGTGA. This CDR3 has 13 amino acids. Trimming stripped 2 bases from V and 2 bases from J, with 6 bases between. CDR3 in DNA: TGTGCCAGCAGCTTACAGGTTAACACTGAAGCTTTCTTT. Protein: CASSLQVNTEAFF.

V is TRBV6-5 and J is TRBJ1-2; D is unresolved. The CDR3 has 13 amino acids. The V end lost 11 bases, the J end lost 1 base, and 14 bases lay between the germline ends. Germline assignment: CDR1 MNHEY and CDR2 SVGAGI. This chain's CDR3 is CAVKPLLNYGYTF. CDR3 coding DNA: TGTGCCGTGAAGCCGTTACTTAACTATGGCTACACCTTC.

J is TRBJ2-1 and V is TRBV7-3; 14 bases map to TRBD2. The V and J ends lost 5 bases and 7 bases, in that order; junction bases with no gene match: 7. Germline CDR1 is SGHTA and CDR2 is FQGTGA. The CDR3 is made up of 16 amino acids. The DNA for the CDR3 is TGTGCCAGCAGCCCAAGGGGACTAGCGGGGGTTAATGAGCAGTTCTTC. As protein: CASSPRGLAGVNEQFF. Variable domain in full (rest from reference TRBV7-3 and TRBJ2-1): GAGVSQTPSNKVTEKGKYVELRCDPISGHTALYWYRQSLGQGPEFLIYFQGTGAADDSGLPNDRFFAVRPEGSVSTLKIQRTERGDSAVYLCASSPRGLAGVNEQFFGPGTRLTVL.

CDR3 nucleotides: TGTGCCAGCAGCCAAGGGGCGGGCACTGAAGCTTTCTTT. Its translation: CASSQGAGTEAFF. The chain employs TRBV14 and TRBJ1-1; no clear D gene. Germline V gene sequence: CDR1 SGHDN, CDR2 FVKESK. CDR3 size: 13 residues. The V end lost 1 base, the J end lost 4 bases, and 7 bases lay between the germline ends.

The V gene is TRBV5-1, the J gene TRBJ1-2; TRBD1 is a possible D gene (5 bases). The germline V and J ends were trimmed by 6 bases and 6 bases, with 21 bases remaining between them. The CDR3 covers 15 residues. Germline V gives CDR1 SGHRS, CDR2 YFSETQ. The CDR3 reads CASTRTSGGKDGYTF. The CDR3 DNA follows: TGCGCCAGCACGCGGACTAGCGGGGGGAAGGATGGCTACACCTTC.

This chain links TRBV18 with TRBJ2-3; 9 positions agree with TRBD2. V lost 3 bases and J lost 6; bases outside the gene matches: 7. The CDR3 is 15 amino acids. Germline V gives CDR1 KGHSH, CDR2 LQKENI. CDR3 residues: CASSPATSGADTQYF. The CDR3 DNA follows: TGTGCCAGCTCACCTGCGACTAGCGGAGCGGATACGCAGTATTTT.

The gene calls are TRBV5-6 and TRBJ1-2; 7 nucleotides agree with TRBD1. The CDR3 sequence is 15 residues long. With 6 bases clipped from V and 4 bases from J, the junction kept 12 bases outside the gene matches. CDR1 and CDR2 (germline): SGHDT, YYEEEE. CDR3 coding DNA: TGTGCCAGCATCTTACAGGGGAGTGGCGTCTATGGCTACACCTTC. Its translation: CASILQGSGVYGYTF.

The rearrangement uses TRBV30 and TRBJ1-2; D remains ambiguous. This CDR3 contains 14 residues. V shed 0 bases and J shed 0 bases, with 8 bases lying between them. Looked up from germline, CDR1 is GTSNPN and CDR2 is SVGIG (reference sequence). CDR3 bases: TGTGCCTGGAGTGTACAGTGGGCTAACTATGGCTACACCTTC. It yields the protein CAWSVQWANYGYTF.

The CDR3: CASSFRTEAFF. The CDR3 nucleotides read TGTGCCAGCAGTTTCCGCACTGAAGCTTTCTTT. The V gene is TRBV6-5, the J gene TRBJ1-1; D unresolved. The CDR3 totals 11 residues. Germline-derived CDR1 and CDR2 are MNHEY and SVGAGI. Trimming stripped 4 bases from V and 4 bases from J, with 4 bases between.

This rearrangement joins TRBV30 to TRBJ1-5; D remains ambiguous. This CDR3 is 13 amino acids long. The V gene lost 0 bases and the J gene lost 4 bases, with 7 bases spanning the gap. Germline V gene data show CDR1 as GTSNPN and CDR2 as SVGIG (reference sequence). CDR3 protein: CAWSVLRNQPQHF. The DNA of the CDR3 is TGTGCCTGGAGTGTACTCCGGAATCAGCCCCAGCATTTT.

The chain has TRBV7-9 and TRBJ1-6; the D gene is possibly TRBD1 (5 bases). The CDR3 is made up of 15 amino acids. The germline V gene encodes CDR1 SEHNR and CDR2 FQNEAQ (reference sequence). V lost 5 bases to trimming and J lost 10 bases, with 18 bases between them. The CDR3 nucleotides are TGTGCCAGCAGCCCCCCCGACAGTGGGGTATCACCCCTCCACTTT. Protein product: CASSPPDSGVSPLHF.

The table lists this clone with many counts. The chain combines TRBV4-3 with TRBJ2-5, with D perhaps TRBD2 (5 bases). Trimming stripped 1 base from V and 3 bases from J, with 9 bases between. Germline V gene data show CDR1 as LGHNA and CDR2 as YSLEER. The CDR3 has 14 amino acids. CDR3 coding DNA: TGCGCCAGCAGCCAAGGACTAACTGAAGAGACCCAGTACTTC. Protein: CASSQGLTEETQYF.

A remark on this clone: The junction does not match germline at one end; this may be a read error. The chain has TRBV5-4 and TRBJ2-5; tentative D call: TRBD2 (7 bases). The CDR3 loop spans 13 amino acids. The germline V gene encodes CDR1 SGHNT and CDR2 YYREEE (reference sequence). CDR3 in amino acids: CASSLAGGESPNF. The CDR3 DNA reads TGTGCCAGCAGCTTGGCGGGGGGCGAATCACCTAACTTC.

This clone was detected only once. The chain recombines TRBV6-5 with TRBJ1-5; the D gene is possibly TRBD1 (6 bases). Germline CDR1 MNHEY, CDR2 SVGAGI. There are 14 residues in the CDR3. Trimming took 6 bases from V and 0 from J, leaving 9 bases between them. Here the CDR3 DNA reads TGTGCCAGCAGGAACAGGGATAGCAATCAGCCCCAGCATTTT. This sequence encodes CASRNRDSNQPQHF.

The V and J genes are TRBV10-3 and TRBJ2-7; a weak D match, TRBD2 (7 bases). V was clipped by 3 bases and J by 2 bases, with 11 bases between them. The CDR3 spans 14 residues. Germline V gives CDR1 ENHRY, CDR2 SYGVKD. The CDR3 DNA reads TGTGCCATCAGTGACCGGGGGGCCACCTACGAGCAGTACTTC. Amino acid sequence: CAISDRGATYEQYF.

On this clone itself: The junction departs from the called germline gene at one end, perhaps through a read error. The DNA for the CDR3 is TGTGCTAGCAGCCCAGGGACTAGCGGAGAGACCCAGTACTTC. Its translation: CASSPGTSGETQYF. The chain couples TRBV7-7 to TRBJ2-5, with 11 bases that match TRBD2. CDR3 length: 14 amino acids. Germline V gene sequence: CDR1 SSHAT, CDR2 FNYEAQ (reference sequence).

The V and J genes are TRBV2 and TRBJ1-4; D may be TRBD1 (6 bases). CDR3 length equals 13 residues. Germline V gene lookup returns CDR1 SNHLY and CDR2 FYNNEI. Trimming removed 4 bases from V and 14 bases from J, with 17 bases in between. The CDR3 region is CASSGGQMKGLFF. The CDR3 DNA follows: TGTGCCAGCAGTGGGGGACAAATGAAAGGTCTGTTTTTT.

The rearrangement joins TRBV5-4 to TRBJ1-4; D is perhaps TRBD1 (5 bases). The germline CDR1 and CDR2 sequences are SGHNT and YYREEE (reference sequence). The CDR3 sequence is 14 residues long. V shed 4 bases and J shed 7 bases, with 14 bases lying between them. The CDR3 is CASSRGGSGEKLFF. The DNA for the CDR3 is TGTGCCAGCAGCAGGGGCGGTTCCGGTGAAAAACTGTTTTTT. Using reference TRBV5-4 and TRBJ1-4 for the parts outside the CDR3, the full variable domain is ETGVTQSPTHLIKTRGQQVTLRCSSQSGHNTVSWYQQALGQGPQFIFQYYREEENGRGNFPPRFSGLQFPNYSSELNVNALELDDSALYLCASSRGGSGEKLFFGSGTQLSVL.

This chain uses TRBV7-2 with TRBJ1-1, with D uncertain. CDR3 length equals 15 residues. Trimming took off 3 bases at V and 4 bases at J, with 15 bases between the two ends. Germline V gene data show CDR1 as SGHTA and CDR2 as FQGNSA. CDR3 bases: TGTGCCAGCAGCTTTACGACGGCCCTAGGCACTGAAGCTTTCTTT. Protein: CASSFTTALGTEAFF. The full variable domain, in which reference TRBV7-2 and TRBJ1-1 provide the parts outside the CDR3, is GAGVSQSPSNKVTEKGKDVELRCDPISGHTALYWYRQSLGQGLEFLIYFQGNSAPDKSGLPSDRFSAERTGGSVSTLTIQRTQQEDSAVYLCASSFTTALGTEAFFGQGTRLTVV.

The chain joins TRBV12-5 to TRBJ1-4; no clear D. The length of the CDR3 is 17 residues. The germline V gene has CDR1 LGHNT and CDR2 FRNRAP. V lost 0 bases to trimming and J lost 0 bases, with 11 bases between them. CDR3: CASGLVLTAATNEKLFF. CDR3 coding DNA: TGTGCTAGTGGTTTGGTACTAACGGCTGCAACTAATGAAAAACTGTTTTTT.